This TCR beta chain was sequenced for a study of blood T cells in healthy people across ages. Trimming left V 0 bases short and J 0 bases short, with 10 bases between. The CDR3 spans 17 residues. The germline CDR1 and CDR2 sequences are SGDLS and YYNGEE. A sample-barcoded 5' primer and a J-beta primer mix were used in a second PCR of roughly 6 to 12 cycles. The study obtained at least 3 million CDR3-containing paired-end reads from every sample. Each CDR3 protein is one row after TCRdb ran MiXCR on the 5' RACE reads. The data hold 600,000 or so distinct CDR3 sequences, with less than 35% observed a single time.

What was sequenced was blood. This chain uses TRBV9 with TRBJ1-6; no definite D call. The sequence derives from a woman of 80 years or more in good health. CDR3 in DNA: TGTGCCAGCAGCGTAGGACCTGGCCACTCCTATAATTCACCCCTCCACTTT. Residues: CASSVGPGHSYNSPLHF.